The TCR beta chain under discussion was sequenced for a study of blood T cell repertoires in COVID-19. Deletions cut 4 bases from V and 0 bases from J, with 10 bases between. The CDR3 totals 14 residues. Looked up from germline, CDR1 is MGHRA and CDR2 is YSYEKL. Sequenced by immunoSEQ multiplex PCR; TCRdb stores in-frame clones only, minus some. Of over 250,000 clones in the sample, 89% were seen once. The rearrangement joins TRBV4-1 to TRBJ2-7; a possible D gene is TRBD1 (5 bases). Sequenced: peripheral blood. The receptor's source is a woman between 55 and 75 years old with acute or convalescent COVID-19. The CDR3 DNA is TGCGCCAGCAGCCCCCTTGGGGCCTCCTACGAGCAGTACTTC. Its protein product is CASSPLGASYEQYF.